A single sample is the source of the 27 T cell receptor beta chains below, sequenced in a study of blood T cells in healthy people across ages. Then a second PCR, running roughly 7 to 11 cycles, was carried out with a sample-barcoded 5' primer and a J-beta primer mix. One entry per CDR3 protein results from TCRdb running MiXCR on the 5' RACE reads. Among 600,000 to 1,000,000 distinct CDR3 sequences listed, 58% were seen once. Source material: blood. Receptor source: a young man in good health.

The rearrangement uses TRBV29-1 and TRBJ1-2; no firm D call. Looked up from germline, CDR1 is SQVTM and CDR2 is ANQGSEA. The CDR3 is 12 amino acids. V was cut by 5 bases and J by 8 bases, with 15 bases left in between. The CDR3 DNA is TGCAGCGTTTCCCAATCCCTCTTAGGCTACACCTTC. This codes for CSVSQSLLGYTF.

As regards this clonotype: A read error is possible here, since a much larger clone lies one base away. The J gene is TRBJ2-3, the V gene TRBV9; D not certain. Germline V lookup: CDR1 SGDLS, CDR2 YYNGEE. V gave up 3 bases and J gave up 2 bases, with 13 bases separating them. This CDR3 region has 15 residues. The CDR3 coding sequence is TGTGCCAGCAGCGCTCGGATAGGAACCACAGATACGCAGTATTTT. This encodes CASSARIGTTDTQYF. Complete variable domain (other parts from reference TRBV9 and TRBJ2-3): DSGVTQTPKHLITATGQRVTLRCSPRSGDLSVYWYQQSLDQGLQFLIQYYNGEERAKGNILERFSAQQFPDLHSELNLSSLELGDSALYFCASSARIGTTDTQYFGPGTRLTVL.

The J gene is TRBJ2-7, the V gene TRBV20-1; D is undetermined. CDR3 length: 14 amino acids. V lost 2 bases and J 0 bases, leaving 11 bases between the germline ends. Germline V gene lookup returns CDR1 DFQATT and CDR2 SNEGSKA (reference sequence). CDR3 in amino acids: CSARPQLSSYEQYF. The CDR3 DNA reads TGCAGTGCTAGACCACAACTATCCTCCTACGAGCAGTACTTC.

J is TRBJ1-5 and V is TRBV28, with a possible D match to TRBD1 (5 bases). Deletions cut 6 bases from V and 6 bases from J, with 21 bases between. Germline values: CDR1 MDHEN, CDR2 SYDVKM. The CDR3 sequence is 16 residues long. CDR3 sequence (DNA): TGTGCCAGCAGGCCCAACTCTGGGGGGGGTGGTCAGCCCCAGCATTTT. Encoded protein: CASRPNSGGGGQPQHF.

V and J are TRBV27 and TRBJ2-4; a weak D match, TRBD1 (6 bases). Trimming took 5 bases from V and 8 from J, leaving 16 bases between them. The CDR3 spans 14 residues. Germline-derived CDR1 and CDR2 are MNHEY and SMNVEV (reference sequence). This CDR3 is CASSKQGEGDIQYF. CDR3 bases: TGTGCCAGCAGTAAACAGGGAGAGGGGGACATTCAGTACTTC.

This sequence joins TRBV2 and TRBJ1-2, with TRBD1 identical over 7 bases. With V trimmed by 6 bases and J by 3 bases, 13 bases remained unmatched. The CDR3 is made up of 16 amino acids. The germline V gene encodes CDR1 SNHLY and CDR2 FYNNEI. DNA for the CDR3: TGTGCCAGCAGGGGAATGGGACAGTCAAGAGACTATGGCTACACCTTC. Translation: CASRGMGQSRDYGYTF.

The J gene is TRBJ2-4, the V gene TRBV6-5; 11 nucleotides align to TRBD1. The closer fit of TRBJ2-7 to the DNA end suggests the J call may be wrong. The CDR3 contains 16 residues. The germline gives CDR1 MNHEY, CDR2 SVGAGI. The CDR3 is CASSYSPDRGLYEQYF. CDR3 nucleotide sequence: TGTGCCAGCAGTTACTCCCCGGACAGGGGGCTGTACGAGCAGTACTTC.

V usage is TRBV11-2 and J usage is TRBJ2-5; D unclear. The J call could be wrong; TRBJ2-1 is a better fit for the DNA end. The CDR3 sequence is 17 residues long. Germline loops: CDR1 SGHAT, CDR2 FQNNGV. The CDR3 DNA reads TGTGCCAGCAGCTTAGGGCGGAGACCGACCTACCAAGAGACCCAGTTCTTC. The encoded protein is CASSLGRRPTYQETQFF.

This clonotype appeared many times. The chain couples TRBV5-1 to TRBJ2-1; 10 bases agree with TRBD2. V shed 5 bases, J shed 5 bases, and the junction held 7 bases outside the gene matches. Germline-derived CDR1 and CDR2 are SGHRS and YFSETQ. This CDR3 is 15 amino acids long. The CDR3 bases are TGCGCCAGCAGGAGCCTAGCGGGAGAGAACAATGAGCAGTTCTTC. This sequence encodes CASRSLAGENNEQFF.

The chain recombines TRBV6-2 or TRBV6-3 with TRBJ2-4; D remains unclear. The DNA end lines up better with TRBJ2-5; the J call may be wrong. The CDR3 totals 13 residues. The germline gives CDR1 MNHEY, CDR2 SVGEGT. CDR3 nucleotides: TGTGCCAGCAGTTATTTGAGGCAAGAGACCCAGTACTTC. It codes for CASSYLRQETQYF.

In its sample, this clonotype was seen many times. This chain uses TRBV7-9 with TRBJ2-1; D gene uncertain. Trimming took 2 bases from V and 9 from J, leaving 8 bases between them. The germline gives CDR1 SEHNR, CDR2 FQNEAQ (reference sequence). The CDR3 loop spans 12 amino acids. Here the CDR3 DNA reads TGTGCCAGCAGCTTACCACGAGGTGAGCAGTTCTTC. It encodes CASSLPRGEQFF.

In DNA, the CDR3 is TGTGCCAGCAGTCCCGCGACTCGGGAAAAACTGTTTTTT. Encoded protein: CASSPATREKLFF. The chain carries TRBV28 and TRBJ1-4; D remains ambiguous. The CDR3 is 13 residues long. Between the trimmed V and J ends, which lost 5 bases and 8 bases, there was a span of 12 bases. From germline, CDR1 is MDHEN and CDR2 SYDVKM. The variable domain in full, with the rest retrieved from reference TRBV28 and TRBJ1-4, is DVKVTQSSRYLVKRTGEKVFLECVQDMDHENMFWYRQDPGLGLRLIYFSYDVKMKEKGDIPEGYSVSREKKERFSLILESASTNQTSMYLCASSPATREKLFFGSGTQLSVL.

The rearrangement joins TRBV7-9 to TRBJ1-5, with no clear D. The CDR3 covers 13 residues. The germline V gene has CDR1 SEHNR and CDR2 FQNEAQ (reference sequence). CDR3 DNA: TGTGCGACTACGACGACACCCAATCAGCCCCAGCATTTT. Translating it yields CATTTTPNQPQHF.

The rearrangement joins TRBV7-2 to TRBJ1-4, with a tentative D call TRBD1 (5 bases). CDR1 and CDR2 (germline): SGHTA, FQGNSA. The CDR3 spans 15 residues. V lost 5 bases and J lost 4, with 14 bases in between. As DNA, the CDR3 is TGTGCCAGCAGCCTGCAGCGGACAAGTAATGAAAAACTGTTTTTT. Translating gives CASSLQRTSNEKLFF.

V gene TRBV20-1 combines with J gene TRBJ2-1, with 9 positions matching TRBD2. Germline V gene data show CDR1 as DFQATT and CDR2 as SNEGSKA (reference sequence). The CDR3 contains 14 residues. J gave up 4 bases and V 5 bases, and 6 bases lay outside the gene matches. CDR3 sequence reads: CSAPVAGAYNEQFF. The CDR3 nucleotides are TGCAGTGCTCCCGTAGCGGGGGCGTACAATGAGCAGTTCTTC.

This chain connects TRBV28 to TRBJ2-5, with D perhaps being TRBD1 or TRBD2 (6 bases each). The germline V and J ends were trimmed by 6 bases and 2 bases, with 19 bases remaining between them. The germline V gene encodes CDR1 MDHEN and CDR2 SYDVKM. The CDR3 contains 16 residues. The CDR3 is CASRGAGSGKQETQYF. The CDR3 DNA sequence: TGTGCCAGCAGGGGGGCGGGTAGCGGAAAGCAAGAGACCCAGTACTTC.

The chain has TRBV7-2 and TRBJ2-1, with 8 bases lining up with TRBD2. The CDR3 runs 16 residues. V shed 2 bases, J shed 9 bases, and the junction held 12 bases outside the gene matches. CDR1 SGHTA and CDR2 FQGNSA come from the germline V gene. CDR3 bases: TGTGCCAGCAGCTTAAAAAGCGGGGGCTTGAATCCTGAGCAGTTCTTC. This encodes CASSLKSGGLNPEQFF.

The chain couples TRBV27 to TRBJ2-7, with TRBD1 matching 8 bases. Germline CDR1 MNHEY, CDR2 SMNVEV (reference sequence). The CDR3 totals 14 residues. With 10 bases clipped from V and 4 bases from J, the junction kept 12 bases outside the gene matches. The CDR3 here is CAIEAPDREYEQYF. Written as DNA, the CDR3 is TGTGCCATCGAGGCCCCGGACAGGGAGTACGAGCAGTACTTC.

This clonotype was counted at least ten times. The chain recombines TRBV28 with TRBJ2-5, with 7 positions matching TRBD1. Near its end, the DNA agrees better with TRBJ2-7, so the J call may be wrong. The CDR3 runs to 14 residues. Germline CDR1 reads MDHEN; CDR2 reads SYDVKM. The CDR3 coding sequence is TGTGCCAGCAGACCCGGGACAGTAGTCGACGAGCAGTACTTC. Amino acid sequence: CASRPGTVVDEQYF.

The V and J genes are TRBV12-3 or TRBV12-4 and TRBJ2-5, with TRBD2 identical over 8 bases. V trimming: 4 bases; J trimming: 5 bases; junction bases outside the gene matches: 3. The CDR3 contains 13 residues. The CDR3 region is CASSWASGETQYF. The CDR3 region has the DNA TGTGCCAGCAGTTGGGCTAGCGGGGAGACCCAGTACTTC.

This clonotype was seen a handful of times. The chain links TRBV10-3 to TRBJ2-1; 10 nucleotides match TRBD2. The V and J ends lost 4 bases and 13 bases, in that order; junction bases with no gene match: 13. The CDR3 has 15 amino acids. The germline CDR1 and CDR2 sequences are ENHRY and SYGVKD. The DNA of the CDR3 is TGTGCCATCAGTGGGCCGGGACTAGCGTCGTCGGGTCAGTTCTTC. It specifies CAISGPGLASSGQFF.

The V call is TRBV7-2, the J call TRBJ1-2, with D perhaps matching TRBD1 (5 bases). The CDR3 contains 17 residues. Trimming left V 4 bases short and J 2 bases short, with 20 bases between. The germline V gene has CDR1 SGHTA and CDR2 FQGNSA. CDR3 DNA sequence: TGTGCCAGCAGCTATCTCGACAGCCGGGGCGGCAACTATGGCTACACCTTC. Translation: CASSYLDSRGGNYGYTF.

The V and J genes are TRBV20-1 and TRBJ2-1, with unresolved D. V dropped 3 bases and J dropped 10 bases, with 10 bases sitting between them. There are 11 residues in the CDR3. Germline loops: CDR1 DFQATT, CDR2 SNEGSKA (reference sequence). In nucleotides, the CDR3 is TGCAGTGCTAGGTCAGACGCGGAGCAGTTCTTC. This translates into CSARSDAEQFF.

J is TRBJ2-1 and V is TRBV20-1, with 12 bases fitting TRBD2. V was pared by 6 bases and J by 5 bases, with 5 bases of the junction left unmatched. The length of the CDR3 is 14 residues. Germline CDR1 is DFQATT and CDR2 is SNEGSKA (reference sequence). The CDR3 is CSARTSGINNEQFF. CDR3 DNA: TGCAGTGCCAGGACTAGCGGGATAAACAATGAGCAGTTCTTC.

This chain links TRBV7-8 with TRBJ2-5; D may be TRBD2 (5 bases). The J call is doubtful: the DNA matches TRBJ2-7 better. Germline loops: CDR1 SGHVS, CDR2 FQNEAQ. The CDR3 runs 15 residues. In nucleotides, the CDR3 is TGTGCCAGCAGCTTCTTCTACGGGAACGAGTACGAGCAGTACTTC. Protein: CASSFFYGNEYEQYF.

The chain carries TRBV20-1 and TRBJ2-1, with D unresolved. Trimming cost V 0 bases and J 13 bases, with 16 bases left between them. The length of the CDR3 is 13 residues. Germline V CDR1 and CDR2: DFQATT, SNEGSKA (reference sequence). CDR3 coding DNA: TGCAGTGCTAGAGATATGTTTTCCGTGACCCAGTTCTTC. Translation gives CSARDMFSVTQFF.

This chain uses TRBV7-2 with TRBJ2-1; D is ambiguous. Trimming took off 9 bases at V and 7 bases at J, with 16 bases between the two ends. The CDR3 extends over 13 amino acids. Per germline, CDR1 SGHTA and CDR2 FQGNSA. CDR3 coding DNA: TGTGCCAGTAGCCCCCGGGCTGCGAATGAGCAGTTCTTC. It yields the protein CASSPRAANEQFF.